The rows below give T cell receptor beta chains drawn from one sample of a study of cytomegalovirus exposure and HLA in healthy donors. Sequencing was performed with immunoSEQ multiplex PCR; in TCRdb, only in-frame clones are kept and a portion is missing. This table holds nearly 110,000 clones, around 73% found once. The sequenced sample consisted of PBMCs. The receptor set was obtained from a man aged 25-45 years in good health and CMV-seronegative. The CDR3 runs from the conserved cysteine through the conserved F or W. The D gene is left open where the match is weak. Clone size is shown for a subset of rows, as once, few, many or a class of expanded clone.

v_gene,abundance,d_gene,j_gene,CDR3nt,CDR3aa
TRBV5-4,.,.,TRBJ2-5,TGTGCCAGCAGCTTGGTAGTGAACCAAGAGACCCAGTACTTC,CASSLVVNQETQYF
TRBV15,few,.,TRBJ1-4,TGTGCCACCAGCAGAGATTCTTTTGCCAGTGCCGAAAAACTGTTTTTT,CATSRDSFASAEKLFF
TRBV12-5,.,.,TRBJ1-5,TGTGCTAGTGGTTTGGGACAAGTAGTAAGCAATCAGCCCCAGCATTTT,CASGLGQVVSNQPQHF
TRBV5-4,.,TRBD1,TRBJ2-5,TGTGCCAGCAGCGCCAGGGGGTTCGAGACCCAGTACTTC,CASSARGFETQYF
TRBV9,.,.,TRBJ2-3,TGTGCCAGCAGCGTAGGGAGCACCACAGATACGCAGTATTTT,CASSVGSTTDTQYF
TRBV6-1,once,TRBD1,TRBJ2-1,TGTGCCAGCAGGGAGGGACAGGGGGCGGGAGAGCAGTTCTTC,CASREGQGAGEQFF
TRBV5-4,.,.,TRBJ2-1,TGTGCCAGCAGCTTGCTGGGTCAGGTATCATACAATGAGCAGTTCTTC,CASSLLGQVSYNEQFF
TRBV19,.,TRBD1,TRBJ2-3,TGTGCCGTAGGCGAACAGGGGGCCACAGATACGCAGTATTTT,CAVGEQGATDTQYF
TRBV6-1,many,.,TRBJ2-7,TGTGCCAGCAGTGATCTGTCAGGGGCGGGTTCCTACGAGCAGTACTTC,CASSDLSGAGSYEQYF
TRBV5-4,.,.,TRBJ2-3,TGTGCCAGCAGTTCGGTTCTAAGCACAGATACGCAGTATTTT,CASSSVLSTDTQYF
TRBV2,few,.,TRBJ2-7,TGTGCCAGCAGTGAAGGGCGGAATCCTTCCTACGAGCAGTACTTC,CASSEGRNPSYEQYF
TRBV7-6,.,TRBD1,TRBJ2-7,TGTGCCAGCAGCCCCGGAGGCAGGGGGCTGTCCTACGAGCAGTACTTC,CASSPGGRGLSYEQYF
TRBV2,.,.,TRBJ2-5,TGTGCCAGCAGTGATTTCCGGGATTTTCAAGAGACCCAGTACTTC,CASSDFRDFQETQYF
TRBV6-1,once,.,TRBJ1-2,TGTGCCAGCAGTGAACAGGGTCGGACTGGCTACACCTTC,CASSEQGRTGYTF
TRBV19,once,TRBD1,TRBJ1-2,TGTGCCAGTAGTATAGGCGACAGGGGCTATGGCTACACCTTC,CASSIGDRGYGYTF
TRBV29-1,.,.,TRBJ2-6,TGCAGCGCCCTCGGAGGTGGGGCCAACGTCCTGACTTTC,CSALGGGANVLTF
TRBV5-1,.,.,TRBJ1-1,TGCGCCAGCAGCTTGGGTAGGGGAGAAGCTTTCTTT,CASSLGRGEAFF
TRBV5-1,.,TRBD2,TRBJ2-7,TGCGCCAGCAGCTTAGGAGCTGGACTAGCGGGACGCGAGCAGTACTTC,CASSLGAGLAGREQYF
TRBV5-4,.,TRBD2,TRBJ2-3,TGTGCCAGCAGCCGCCGGACTAGCGGGGATGCTACCTCACAATATACGCAGTATTTT,CASSRRTSGDATSQYTQYF
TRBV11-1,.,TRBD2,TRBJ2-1,TGTGCCAGCAGCTTAGTTAGCGGGAGTATCGATGAGCAGTTCTTC,CASSLVSGSIDEQFF
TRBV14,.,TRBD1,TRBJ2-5,TGTGCCAGCAGCTTTGACAGGGTACAAGAGACCCAGTACTTC,CASSFDRVQETQYF
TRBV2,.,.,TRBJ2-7,TGTGCCAGCAGGGGGAGCAGGCTATCCTACGAGCAGTACTTC,CASRGSRLSYEQYF
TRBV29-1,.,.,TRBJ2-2,TGCAGCGTTGATCGGGGGAACACCGGGGAGCTGTTTTTT,CSVDRGNTGELFF
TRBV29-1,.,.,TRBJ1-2,TGCAGCGTTGATGTCGGGGAGGACGGAAATGGCTACACCTTC,CSVDVGEDGNGYTF
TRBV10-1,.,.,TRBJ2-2,TGCGCCACCCAACGGGGCACCGGGGAGCTGTTTTTT,CATQRGTGELFF
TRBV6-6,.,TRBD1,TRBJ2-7,TGTGCCAGCAGTCCCTTGGGACAGGGGGCCTTAGACGAGCAGTACTTC,CASSPLGQGALDEQYF
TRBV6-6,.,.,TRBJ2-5,TGTGCCAGCAGCCCAAGAGAGGGTCGACAAGAGACCCAGTACTTC,CASSPREGRQETQYF
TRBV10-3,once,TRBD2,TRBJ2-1,TGTGCCATCAGTGAGGCTAGCGGGGGCCTACCCTCCTACAATGAGCAGTTCTTC,CAISEASGGLPSYNEQFF
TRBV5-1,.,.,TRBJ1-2,TGCGCCAGCAGTTTAGAGAGTAACTATGGCTACACCTTC,CASSLESNYGYTF
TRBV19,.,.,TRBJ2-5,TGTGCCAGTAGTATAGGTGACAGGCAAGAGACCCAGTACTTC,CASSIGDRQETQYF
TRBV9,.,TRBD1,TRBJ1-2,TGTGCCAGCAGCGTAGGGGTGGACAGGGGGCACTATGGCTACACCTTC,CASSVGVDRGHYGYTF
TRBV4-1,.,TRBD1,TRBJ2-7,TGCGCCAGCAGCCCCCTAGGACAGGGTTTCTACGAGCAGTACTTC,CASSPLGQGFYEQYF
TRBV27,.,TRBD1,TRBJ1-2,TGTGCCAGCAGTATGGGACAGGCTTCCTATGGCTACACCTTC,CASSMGQASYGYTF
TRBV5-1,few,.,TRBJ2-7,TGCGCCAGCAGCTACGGACAGACCGAGCAGTACTTC,CASSYGQTEQYF
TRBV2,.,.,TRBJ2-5,TGTGCCAGCAGTGAAGCGAGGTCCGGAGAGACCCAGTACTTC,CASSEARSGETQYF
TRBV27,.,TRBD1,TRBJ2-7,TGTGCCAGCAGTTCGACAGGGAACTCCTACGAGCAGTACTTC,CASSSTGNSYEQYF
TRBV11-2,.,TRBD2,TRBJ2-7,TGTGCCAGCAGCTCAGAAAGAGGGCTAGCGGGAAGCTACGAGCAGTACTTC,CASSSERGLAGSYEQYF
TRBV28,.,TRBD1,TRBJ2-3,TGTGCCAGCAGTTCAGGGGGTAAGGATACGCAGTATTTT,CASSSGGKDTQYF
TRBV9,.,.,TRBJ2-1,TGTGCCAGCAGCGTAGGAGGGATTGTGGATGAGCAGTTCTTC,CASSVGGIVDEQFF
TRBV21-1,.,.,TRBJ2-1,TGTGCCAGCAGCATACCGGACAGGGCTCTTTACAATGAGCAGTTCTTC,CASSIPDRALYNEQFF
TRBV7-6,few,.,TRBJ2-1,TGTGCCAGCAGCTTAGCGGGAGAGAGTGAGCAGTTCTTC,CASSLAGESEQFF
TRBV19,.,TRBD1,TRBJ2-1,TGTGCCAGTAGTCAGACAGGGGCCACCTACAATGAGCAGTTCTTC,CASSQTGATYNEQFF
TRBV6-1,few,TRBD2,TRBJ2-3,TGTGCCAGCAGTGAAAGGGTCCTAGCGGGAGTGGTGGCAGATACGCAGTATTTT,CASSERVLAGVVADTQYF
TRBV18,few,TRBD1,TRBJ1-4,TGTGCCAGCTCAAGGTCCGGACAGGGCAGTGAAAAACTGTTTTTT,CASSRSGQGSEKLFF
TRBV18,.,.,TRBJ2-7,TGTGCCAGCTCACCAAGTAGCGGCCTGGACGAGCAGTACTTC,CASSPSSGLDEQYF
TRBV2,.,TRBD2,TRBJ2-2,TGTGCCAGCATCCAAGGACTAGCTCCCAGGGGGGAGCTGTTTTTT,CASIQGLAPRGELFF
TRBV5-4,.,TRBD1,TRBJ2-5,TGTGCCAGCAGCCGGGACAGGGTGGGAGAGACCCAGTACTTC,CASSRDRVGETQYF
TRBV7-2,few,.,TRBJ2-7,TGTGCCAGCAGCTCAAGAAGGGGAGAGCAGTACTTC,CASSSRRGEQYF
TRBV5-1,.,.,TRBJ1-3,TGCGCCAGCAGCTCCGCGACAGCAGGAAACACCATATATTTT,CASSSATAGNTIYF
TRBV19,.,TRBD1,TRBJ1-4,TGTGCCAGTAGTATTGAAAAGGGGGCGCTTCCTGAAAAACTGTTTTTT,CASSIEKGALPEKLFF
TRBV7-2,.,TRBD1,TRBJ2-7,TGTGCCAGCAGCTCGAGGGGGCCGTACGAGCAGTACTTC,CASSSRGPYEQYF
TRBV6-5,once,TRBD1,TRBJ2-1,TGTGCCAGCAGGATCGGACAGGGCAAGCAGTTCTTC,CASRIGQGKQFF
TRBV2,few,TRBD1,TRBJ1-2,TGTGCCAGCAGTGCAGAGGGGGCAGTCTACACCTTC,CASSAEGAVYTF
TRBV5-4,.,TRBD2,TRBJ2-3,TGTGCCAGCAGCGGGGGGACTAGCGGGAGGGAAACAGATACGCAGTATTTT,CASSGGTSGRETDTQYF
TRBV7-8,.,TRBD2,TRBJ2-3,TGTGCCAGCTCCCCACGGGGGGATTTTAGCACAGATACGCAGTATTTT,CASSPRGDFSTDTQYF
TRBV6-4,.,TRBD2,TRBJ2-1,TGTGCCAGCAGCCAAAGGACTAGCGGCAACAATGAGCAGTTCTTC,CASSQRTSGNNEQFF